The next 25 T cell receptor beta chains were all read from a single sample in a study of molecular identifiers for immune sequencing clone quantification. TCRdb reprocessed the PCR reads via MiXCR and lists one record per CDR3 protein. The top ten hold about 0.81% of the sample, which has more than 550,000 distinct CDR3 sequences, roughly 23% seen once. The sample was naive CD8+ T cells from blood, with Jurkat cell RNA spiked in. As for subset: FACS-sorted CD8+CD4-CCR7+CD45RA+ naive T cells. Receptor source: a human donor in good health. Some libraries in this study had Jurkat cell RNA spiked in.

This clonotype was seen many times. The chain has TRBV6-5 and TRBJ2-3; D unresolved. V dropped 6 bases and J dropped 6 bases, with 10 bases sitting between them. Per the germline V gene, CDR1 is MNHEY and CDR2 is SVGAGI. The CDR3 consists of 12 residues. The CDR3 DNA reads as TGTGCCAGCAGCCACTTCAGCGATACGCAGTATTTT. Its translation is CASSHFSDTQYF.

The genes are TRBV27 and TRBJ2-5; D possibly corresponds to TRBD2 (6 bases). Per germline, CDR1 MNHEY and CDR2 SMNVEV (reference sequence). V gave up 6 bases and J gave up 7 bases, with 15 bases separating them. This CDR3 has 13 residues. This chain's CDR3 is CASREGLGGTQYF. CDR3 nucleotides: TGTGCCAGCAGGGAGGGACTGGGAGGGACCCAGTACTTC.

This clonotype was seen only a few times. This may come from a read error, since a much larger clone is one base off. The V gene is TRBV4-3, the J gene TRBJ2-7, with 7 bases fitting TRBD1. Looked up from germline, CDR1 is LGHNA and CDR2 is YSLEER. This CDR3 region has 14 residues. Germline trimming cut 3 bases from V and 0 bases from J; bases unmatched to any gene: 2. The CDR3 reads CASSQDRRSYEQYF. DNA of the CDR3: TGCGCCAGCAGCCAGGACAGGCGCTCCTACGAGCAGTACTTC.

The table lists this clonotype with many counts. The CDR3 region has the DNA TGTGCCAGCAGTGAATTTGCTAGCACAGCCGTGGACATTCAGTACTTC. Amino acids: CASSEFASTAVDIQYF. The V and J genes are TRBV2 and TRBJ2-4; TRBD2 is a possible D gene (5 bases). The CDR3 consists of 16 residues. Germline CDR1 and CDR2: SNHLY and FYNNEI. The ends were cut back, 2 bases at V and 8 bases at J, with 19 bases in the middle.

Worth noting for this clonotype: The conserved phenylalanine or tryptophan is not found at the CDR3 terminus, so this likely reflects a read error. V usage is TRBV7-6 and J usage is TRBJ2-2; D is uncertain. This CDR3 comprises 12 residues. Trimming removed 11 bases at V and 1 base at J, with 8 bases between. The germline V gene encodes CDR1 SGHVS and CDR2 FNYEAQ. The chain's CDR3 is CAAKLNTGELFS. In nucleotides, the CDR3 is TGTGCCGCTAAACTGAACACCGGGGAGCTGTTTTCT.

This clonotype was seen only a few times. The gene calls are TRBV12-5 and TRBJ1-5; D call uncertain. V dropped 5 bases and J dropped 1 base, with 12 bases sitting between them. The germline V gene has CDR1 LGHNT and CDR2 FRNRAP. The CDR3 is 15 amino acids. The CDR3 protein is CASGPPHTSNQPQHF. CDR3 coding DNA: TGTGCTAGTGGTCCCCCCCATACGAGCAATCAGCCCCAGCATTTT.

A note on this clonotype: One junction end disagrees with the germline gene, perhaps due to a read error. V usage is TRBV27 and J usage is TRBJ1-5; the D is unclear. The length of the CDR3 is 14 residues. Germline V gene lookup returns CDR1 MNHEY and CDR2 SMNVEV (reference sequence). The DNA of the CDR3 is TGTGCCAGCAGTTCACTACGCCGCAATCCGCCCCAGCATTTT. The encoded protein is CASSSLRRNPPQHF.

The chain is built from TRBV11-2 and TRBJ2-5; the D call may be TRBD1 or TRBD2 (6 bases each). Germline CDR1 SGHAT, CDR2 FQNNGV. Deletions cut 4 bases from V and 1 base from J, with 13 bases between. CDR3 length: 15 residues. CDR3 in DNA: TGTGCCAGCAGCTCCGGGGGACACTTCCAAGAGACCCAGTACTTC. Translating it yields CASSSGGHFQETQYF.

In the case of this clonotype: Mismatch with germline at one junction end may stem from a read error. The V gene is TRBV7-9, the J gene TRBJ1-4; no definite D call. The CDR3 consists of 15 residues. Germline CDR1 SEHNR, CDR2 FQNEAQ (reference sequence). CDR3 region: CPSSFPRGSYEKLFF. CDR3 DNA: TGTCCCAGCAGCTTCCCCCGAGGATCTTATGAAAAACTGTTTTTT.

The V call is TRBV4-3, the J call TRBJ2-7; TRBD2 aligns across 8 bases. The germline V gene has CDR1 LGHNA and CDR2 YSLEER. The CDR3 has 16 residues. The V and J ends lost 1 base and 6 bases, in that order; junction bases with no gene match: 11. The CDR3 nucleotides are TGCGCCAGCAGCCAAGGGTCAGGCGGGGGGAGAGCCGAGCAGTACTTC. Its protein product is CASSQGSGGGRAEQYF.

This clonotype was recorded a few times. The chain employs TRBV7-8 and TRBJ2-7, with a weak D call TRBD1 (6 bases). Germline assignment: CDR1 SGHVS and CDR2 FQNEAQ. The CDR3 sequence is 14 residues long. V was pared by 2 bases and J by 5 bases, with 13 bases between. The CDR3 coding sequence is TGTGCCAGCAGCTTATTCGGTGCAGGGGACGAGCAGTACTTC. It encodes CASSLFGAGDEQYF.

This clonotype has only a few counts. Since a much larger clone is just one base distant, this may be a read error. This chain connects TRBV29-1 to TRBJ1-1; D remains ambiguous. This CDR3 region has 11 residues. The germline CDR1 and CDR2 sequences are SQVTM and ANQGSEA. The CDR3 here is CGVVTNTEAFF. The CDR3 nucleotides are TGCGGCGTTGTAACGAACACTGAAGCTTTCTTT.

This clonotype was recorded a few times. The chain is built from TRBV9 and TRBJ1-3; 8 nucleotides agree with TRBD1. Germline-derived CDR1 and CDR2 are SGDLS and YYNGEE. The CDR3 is made up of 17 amino acids. J lost 3 bases, V lost 0 bases, and 8 bases had no gene match. The chain's CDR3 is CASSVEVAGGFGNTIYF. DNA for the CDR3: TGTGCCAGCAGCGTAGAGGTGGCAGGGGGCTTTGGAAACACCATATATTTT.

V and J are TRBV6-2 or TRBV6-3 and TRBJ2-7; TRBD1 aligns across 7 bases. The CDR3 has 16 residues. Germline V gene data show CDR1 as MNHEY and CDR2 as SVGEGT. The V segment lost 0 bases and the J segment 2 bases; nucleotides outside the gene matches: 7. The CDR3 here is CASSYSPRTGTYEQYF. The DNA of the CDR3 is TGTGCCAGCAGTTACTCGCCAAGGACAGGAACCTACGAGCAGTACTTC.

V gene TRBV27 combines with J gene TRBJ2-1; 7 bases fit TRBD2. CDR3 length: 16 amino acids. Germline loops: CDR1 MNHEY, CDR2 SMNVEV (reference sequence). With V trimmed by 2 bases and J by 5 bases, 9 bases remained unmatched. The CDR3 nucleotides are TGTGCCAGCAGTTTAGGGGGACTAACGATCCACAATGAGCAGTTCTTC. This sequence encodes CASSLGGLTIHNEQFF.

Regarding this clonotype: Likely a read error: the CDR3 ends without its conserved phenylalanine or tryptophan. The genes are TRBV30 and TRBJ2-2; D is uncertain. V lost 5 bases and J lost 4, with 11 bases in between. Germline V gene sequence: CDR1 GTSNPN, CDR2 SVGIG (reference sequence). CDR3 size: 13 residues. CDR3 bases: TGTGCCTGGCGCCTCGGGTTCACCGGGGAGCTGTTTTGT. It is translated as CAWRLGFTGELFC.

There are a few counts of this clonotype. The V gene is TRBV27, the J gene TRBJ2-5, with 10 bases aligning to TRBD2. CDR3 length equals 15 residues. Germline V gene sequence: CDR1 MNHEY, CDR2 SMNVEV (reference sequence). Germline trimming cut 6 bases from V and 5 bases from J; bases unmatched to any gene: 9. CDR3 sequence (DNA): TGTGCCAGCAGGGCGACTAGCGGGTGGACGGAGACCCAGTACTTC. This codes for CASRATSGWTETQYF.

This clonotype showed up many times. The chain joins TRBV24-1 to TRBJ2-2; D not resolved. This CDR3 is 17 amino acids long. Looked up from germline, CDR1 is KGHDR and CDR2 is SFDVKD. The V end lost 5 bases, the J end lost 0 bases, and 15 bases lay between the germline ends. CDR3 coding DNA: TGTGCCACCAGTGCCCCCGATGGTGGGACGAACACCGGGGAGCTGTTTTTT. Its protein is CATSAPDGGTNTGELFF.

Details on this clonotype: A much larger clone sits a single nucleotide away, making a read error possible. This rearrangement joins TRBV6-5 to TRBJ2-7; D is unclear. The CDR3 is made up of 14 amino acids. In germline, CDR1 is MNHEY, CDR2 SVGAGI. The CDR3 sequence is CVSSYITKYDEQYF. CDR3 nucleotides: TGTGTCAGCAGTTACATTACGAAGTACGACGAGCAGTACTTC.

There are a few counts of this clonotype. J is TRBJ1-2 and V is TRBV25-1; perhaps TRBD1 as D (5 bases). The V gene's germline CDR1 is MGHDK and CDR2 SYGVNS. The CDR3 has 16 residues. V shed 5 bases and J shed 2 bases, with 18 bases lying between them. The CDR3 DNA follows: TGTGCCAGCAGTCATAGGGACGAGTACCTAAACTATGGCTACACCTTC. Encoded protein: CASSHRDEYLNYGYTF.

This clonotype showed up just a few times. The rearrangement links TRBV7-2 to TRBJ2-1; TRBD2 is a possible D gene (7 bases). The V end was cut by 4 bases, the J end by 4 bases, with 17 bases between. Germline CDR1 reads SGHTA; CDR2 reads FQGNSA. The CDR3 spans 16 residues. The CDR3 sequence is CASSSLGGGQYNEQFF. The DNA of the CDR3 is TGTGCCAGCAGCTCCCTCGGCGGGGGACAATACAATGAGCAGTTCTTC.

V and J are TRBV30 and TRBJ1-5, with D possibly matching TRBD1 (6 bases). The V and J ends lost 2 bases and 2 bases respectively, with 13 bases between them. In germline, CDR1 is GTSNPN, CDR2 SVGIG (reference sequence). The length of the CDR3 is 15 residues. CDR3 sequence reads: CAWSWGGMCNQPQHF. Here the CDR3 DNA reads TGTGCCTGGAGTTGGGGGGGCATGTGCAATCAGCCCCAGCATTTT.

This rearrangement joins TRBV7-9 to TRBJ1-2, with 9 bases fitting TRBD1. Looked up from germline, CDR1 is SEHNR and CDR2 is FQNEAQ (reference sequence). V dropped 5 bases and J dropped 4; count of bases not matched to a gene: 5. The CDR3 totals 14 residues. The CDR3 region is CASSRTGDPYGYTF. In nucleotides, the CDR3 is TGTGCCAGCAGCCGGACAGGGGATCCCTATGGCTACACCTTC. The full variable domain, with the rest looked up from reference TRBV7-9 and TRBJ1-2, is DTGVSQNPRHKITKRGQNVTFRCDPISEHNRLYWYRQTLGQGPEFLTYFQNEAQLEKSRLLSDRFSAERPKGSFSTLEIQRTEQGDSAMYLCASSRTGDPYGYTFGSGTRLTVV.

A few counts support this clonotype. Relative to the germline gene, one junction end is altered; a read error may explain this. The rearrangement joins TRBV6-5 to TRBJ2-1; 11 bases align to TRBD2. The CDR3 length is 13 residues. Germline V gene sequence: CDR1 MNHEY, CDR2 SVGAGI. In DNA, the CDR3 is TGTGCCAGCAGTTACGGTCCGACTAGCGGGACGCTCTTC. This encodes CASSYGPTSGTLF.

The table lists this clonotype with a few counts. The chain combines TRBV6-1 with TRBJ2-5; no reliable D call. The germline V gene has CDR1 MNHNS and CDR2 SASEGT. The length of the CDR3 is 15 residues. V was cut by 1 base and J by 4 bases, with 13 bases left in between. CDR3 region: CASSEGAYPTETQYF. In DNA form, the CDR3 reads TGTGCCAGCAGTGAAGGCGCCTATCCCACAGAGACCCAGTACTTC.